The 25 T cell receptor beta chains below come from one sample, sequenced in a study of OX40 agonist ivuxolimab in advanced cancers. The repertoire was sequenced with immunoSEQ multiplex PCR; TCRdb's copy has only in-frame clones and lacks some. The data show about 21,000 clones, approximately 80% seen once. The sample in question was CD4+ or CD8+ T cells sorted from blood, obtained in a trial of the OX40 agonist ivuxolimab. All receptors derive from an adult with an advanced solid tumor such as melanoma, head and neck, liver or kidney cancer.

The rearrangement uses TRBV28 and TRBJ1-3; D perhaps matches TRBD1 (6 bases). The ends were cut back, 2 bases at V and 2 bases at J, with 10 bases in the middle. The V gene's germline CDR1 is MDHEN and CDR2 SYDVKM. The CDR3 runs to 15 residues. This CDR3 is CASSLTGAPGNTIYF. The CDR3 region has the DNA TGTGCCAGCAGTTTAACGGGGGCGCCTGGAAACACCATATATTTT.

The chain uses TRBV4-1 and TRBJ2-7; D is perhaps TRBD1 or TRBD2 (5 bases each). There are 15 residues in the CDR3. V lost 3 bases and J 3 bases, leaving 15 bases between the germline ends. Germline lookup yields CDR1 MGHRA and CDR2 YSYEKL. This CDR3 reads CASSQNPGPSYEQYF. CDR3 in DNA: TGCGCCAGCAGCCAGAACCCGGGACCGAGCTACGAGCAGTACTTC.

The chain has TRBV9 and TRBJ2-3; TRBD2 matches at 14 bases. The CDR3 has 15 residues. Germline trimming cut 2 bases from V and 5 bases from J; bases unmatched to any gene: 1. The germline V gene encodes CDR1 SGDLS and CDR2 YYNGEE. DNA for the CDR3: TGTGCCAGCAGCGTGGGGACTAGCGGGAGAGATACGCAGTATTTT. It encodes CASSVGTSGRDTQYF.

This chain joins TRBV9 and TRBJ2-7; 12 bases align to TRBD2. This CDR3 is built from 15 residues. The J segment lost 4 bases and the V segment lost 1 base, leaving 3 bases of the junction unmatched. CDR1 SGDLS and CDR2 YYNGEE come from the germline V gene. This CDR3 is CASSVTSGRTYEQYF. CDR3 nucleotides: TGTGCCAGCAGCGTAACTAGCGGGAGGACGTACGAGCAGTACTTC.

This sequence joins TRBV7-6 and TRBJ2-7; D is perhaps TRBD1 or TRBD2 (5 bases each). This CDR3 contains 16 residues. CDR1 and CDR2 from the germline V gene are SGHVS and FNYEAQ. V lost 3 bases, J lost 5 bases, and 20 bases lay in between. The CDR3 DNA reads TGTGCCAGCAGCTTCTACGTCCGGGGCGAGGAGAACGAGCAGTACTTC. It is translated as CASSFYVRGEENEQYF.

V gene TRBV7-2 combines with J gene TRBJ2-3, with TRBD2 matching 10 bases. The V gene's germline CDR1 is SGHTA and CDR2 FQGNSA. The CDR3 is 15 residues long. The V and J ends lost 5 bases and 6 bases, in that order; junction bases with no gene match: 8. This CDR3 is CASSPLAGAMDTQYF. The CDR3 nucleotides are TGTGCCAGCAGCCCCCTAGCGGGAGCCATGGATACGCAGTATTTT. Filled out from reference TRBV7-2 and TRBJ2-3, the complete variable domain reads GAGVSQSPSNKVTEKGKDVELRCDPISGHTALYWYRQSLGQGLEFLIYFQGNSAPDKSGLPSDRFSAERTGGSVSTLTIQRTQQEDSAVYLCASSPLAGAMDTQYFGPGTRLTVL.

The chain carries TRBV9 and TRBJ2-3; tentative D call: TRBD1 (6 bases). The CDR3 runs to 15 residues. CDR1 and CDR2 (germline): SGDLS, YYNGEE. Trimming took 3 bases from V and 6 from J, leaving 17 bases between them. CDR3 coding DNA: TGTGCCAGCAGCGAGACAGGCCGGGTGGCCGATACGCAGTATTTT. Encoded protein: CASSETGRVADTQYF.

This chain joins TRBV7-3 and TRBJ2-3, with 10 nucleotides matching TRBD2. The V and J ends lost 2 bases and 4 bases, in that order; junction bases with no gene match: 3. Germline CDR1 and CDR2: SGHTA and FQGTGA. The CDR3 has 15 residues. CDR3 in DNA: TGTGCCAGCAGCTTATTAAGCGGGAGGGCAGATACGCAGTATTTT. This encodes CASSLLSGRADTQYF.

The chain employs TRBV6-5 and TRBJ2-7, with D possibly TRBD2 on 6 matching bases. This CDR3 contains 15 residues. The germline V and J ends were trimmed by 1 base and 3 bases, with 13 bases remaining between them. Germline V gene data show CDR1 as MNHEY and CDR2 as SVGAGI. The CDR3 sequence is CASSYFGGSLYEQYF. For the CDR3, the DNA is TGTGCCAGCAGTTACTTTGGAGGGAGTCTCTACGAGCAGTACTTC.

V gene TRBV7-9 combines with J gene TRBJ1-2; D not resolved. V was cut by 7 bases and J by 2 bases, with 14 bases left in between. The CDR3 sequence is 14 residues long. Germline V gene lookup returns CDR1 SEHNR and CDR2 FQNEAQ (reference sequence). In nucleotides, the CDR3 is TGTGCCAGCAACCCAGGACTCCTAAACTATGGCTACACCTTC. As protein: CASNPGLLNYGYTF. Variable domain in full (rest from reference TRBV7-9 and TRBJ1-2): DTGVSQNPRHKITKRGQNVTFRCDPISEHNRLYWYRQTLGQGPEFLTYFQNEAQLEKSRLLSDRFSAERPKGSFSTLEIQRTEQGDSAMYLCASNPGLLNYGYTFGSGTRLTVV.

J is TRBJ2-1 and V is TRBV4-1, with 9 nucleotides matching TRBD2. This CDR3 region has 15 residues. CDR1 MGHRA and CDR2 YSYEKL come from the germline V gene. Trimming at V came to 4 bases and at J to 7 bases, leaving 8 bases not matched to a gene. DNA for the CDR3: TGCGCCAGCAGCCTAAACCCTACTAGCGGGAATGAGCAGTTCTTC. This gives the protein CASSLNPTSGNEQFF.

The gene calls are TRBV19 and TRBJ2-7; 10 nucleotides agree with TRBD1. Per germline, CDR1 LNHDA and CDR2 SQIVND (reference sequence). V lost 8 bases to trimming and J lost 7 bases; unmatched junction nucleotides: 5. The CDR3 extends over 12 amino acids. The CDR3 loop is CASGTGALEQYF. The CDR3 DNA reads TGTGCCAGTGGGACAGGGGCATTGGAGCAGTACTTC. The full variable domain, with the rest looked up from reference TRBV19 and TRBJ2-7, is DGGITQSPKYLFRKEGQNVTLSCEQNLNHDAMYWYRQDPGQGLRLIYYSQIVNDFQKGDIAEGYSVSREKKESFPLTVTSAQKNPTAFYLCASGTGALEQYFGPGTRLTVT.

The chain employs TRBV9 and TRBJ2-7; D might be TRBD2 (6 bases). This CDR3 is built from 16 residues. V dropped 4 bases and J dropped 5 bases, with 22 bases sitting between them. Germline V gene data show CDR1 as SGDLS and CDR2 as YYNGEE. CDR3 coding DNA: TGTGCCAGCAGCCCCGGGACTGTGGGGCCCAATAACGAGCAGTACTTC. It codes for CASSPGTVGPNNEQYF.

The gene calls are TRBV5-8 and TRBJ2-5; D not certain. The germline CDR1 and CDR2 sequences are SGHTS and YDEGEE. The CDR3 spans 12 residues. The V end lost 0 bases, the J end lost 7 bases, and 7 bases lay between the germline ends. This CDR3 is CASSLGVATQYF. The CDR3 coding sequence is TGTGCCAGCAGCTTGGGGGTCGCGACCCAGTACTTC. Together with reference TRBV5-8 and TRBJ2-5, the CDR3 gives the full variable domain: EAGVTQSPTHLIKTRGQQATLRCSPISGHTSVYWYQQALGLGLQFLLWYDEGEERNRGNFPPRFSGRQFPNYSSELNVNALELEDSALYLCASSLGVATQYFGPGTRLLVL.

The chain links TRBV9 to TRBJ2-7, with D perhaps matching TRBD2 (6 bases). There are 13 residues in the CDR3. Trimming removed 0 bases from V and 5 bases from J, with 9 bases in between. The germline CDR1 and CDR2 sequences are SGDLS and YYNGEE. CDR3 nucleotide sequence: TGTGCCAGCAGCGTAGCCGGGGAGGACGAGCAGTACTTC. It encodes CASSVAGEDEQYF.

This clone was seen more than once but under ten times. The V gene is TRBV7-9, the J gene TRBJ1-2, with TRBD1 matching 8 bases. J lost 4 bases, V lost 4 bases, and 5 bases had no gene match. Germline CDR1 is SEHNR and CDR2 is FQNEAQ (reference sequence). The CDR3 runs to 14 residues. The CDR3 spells CASSSGTGSYGYTF. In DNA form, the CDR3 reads TGTGCCAGCAGCTCCGGGACAGGATCCTATGGCTACACCTTC.

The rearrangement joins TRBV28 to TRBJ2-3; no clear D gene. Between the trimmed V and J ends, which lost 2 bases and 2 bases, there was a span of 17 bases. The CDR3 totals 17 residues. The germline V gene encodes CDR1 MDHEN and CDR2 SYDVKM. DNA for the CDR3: TGTGCCAGCAGTTTAATCGGAGCCTTAGCTAACACAGATACGCAGTATTTT. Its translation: CASSLIGALANTDTQYF.

DNA of the CDR3: TGCAGCGTTGTCATGATTCCCTACGAGCAGTACTTC. This codes for CSVVMIPYEQYF. This sequence joins TRBV29-1 and TRBJ2-7; D gene ambiguous. The V gene's germline CDR1 is SQVTM and CDR2 ANQGSEA. This CDR3 spans 12 amino acids. The ends were cut back, 4 bases at V and 2 bases at J, with 9 bases in the middle.

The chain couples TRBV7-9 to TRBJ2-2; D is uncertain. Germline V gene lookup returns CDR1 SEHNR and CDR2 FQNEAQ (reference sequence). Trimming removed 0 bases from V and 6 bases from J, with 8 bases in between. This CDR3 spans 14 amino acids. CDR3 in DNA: TGTGCCAGCAGCTTAGCGGGAACACCCGGGGAGCTGTTTTTT. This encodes CASSLAGTPGELFF.

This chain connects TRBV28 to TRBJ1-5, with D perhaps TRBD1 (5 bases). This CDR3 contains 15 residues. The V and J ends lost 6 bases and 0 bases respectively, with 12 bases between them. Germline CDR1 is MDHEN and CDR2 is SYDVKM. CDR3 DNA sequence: TGTGCCAGCAGAAAGCGACAGTATAGCAATCAGCCCCAGCATTTT. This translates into CASRKRQYSNQPQHF.

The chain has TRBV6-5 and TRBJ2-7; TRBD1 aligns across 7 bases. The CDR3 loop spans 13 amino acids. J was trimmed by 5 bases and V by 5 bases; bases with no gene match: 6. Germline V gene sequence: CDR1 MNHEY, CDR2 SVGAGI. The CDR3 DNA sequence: TGTGCCAGCAGTCGACAGGGTTCCCACGAGCAGTACTTC. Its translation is CASSRQGSHEQYF.

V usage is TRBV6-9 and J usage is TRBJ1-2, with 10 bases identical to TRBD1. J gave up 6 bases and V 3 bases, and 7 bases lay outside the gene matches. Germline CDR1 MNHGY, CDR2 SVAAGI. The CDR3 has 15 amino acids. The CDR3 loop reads CASSYGFGTGDGYTF. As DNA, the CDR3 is TGTGCCAGCAGTTACGGGTTCGGGACAGGGGATGGCTACACCTTC.

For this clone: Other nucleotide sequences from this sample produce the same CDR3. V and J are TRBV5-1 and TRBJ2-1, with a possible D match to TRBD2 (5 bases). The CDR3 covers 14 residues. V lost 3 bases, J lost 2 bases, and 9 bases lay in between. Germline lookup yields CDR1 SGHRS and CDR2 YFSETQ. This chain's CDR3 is CASSSAGAYNEQFF. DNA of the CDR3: TGCGCCAGCAGCTCCGCCGGGGCCTACAATGAGCAGTTCTTC.

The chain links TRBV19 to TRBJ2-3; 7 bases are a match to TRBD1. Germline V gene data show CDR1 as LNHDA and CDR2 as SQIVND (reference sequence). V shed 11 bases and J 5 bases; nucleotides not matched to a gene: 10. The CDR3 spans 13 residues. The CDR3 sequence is CARPQGQKDTQYF. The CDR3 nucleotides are TGTGCCCGGCCCCAGGGACAGAAAGATACGCAGTATTTT.

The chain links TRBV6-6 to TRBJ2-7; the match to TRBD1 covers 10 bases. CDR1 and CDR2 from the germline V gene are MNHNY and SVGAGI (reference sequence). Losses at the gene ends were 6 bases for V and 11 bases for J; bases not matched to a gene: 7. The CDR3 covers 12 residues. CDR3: CASRTGGETEYF. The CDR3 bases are TGTGCCAGCAGGACAGGGGGCGAAACCGAGTACTTC.